This record looks at one TCR beta chain sequence and its context. The antigen this receptor binds is unknown. Base qualities are not provided; no much larger clone lies one nucleotide away. This entry belongs to a study of cytomegalovirus exposure and HLA in healthy donors (dated by TCRdb to about 2017). The study in broad terms: An earlier analysis of a few hundred of the donors reported about 260 Gb of sequence data and approximately 120 million unique TCR beta sequences obtained from approximately 180 million T cells. Donor age, sex, ethnicity and CMV serostatus were compiled together with the repertoire data. The study profiled the T cell repertoires of more than 500 subjects by immunosequencing and related them to cytomegalovirus serostatus. HLA typing included class I and class II loci at four-digit resolution. Among the approximately 430 genotyped donors, 75% to 90% belonged to the genetic ancestry cluster associated with self-reported Caucasian donors. A later genetic analysis used genome-wide SNP genotypes for about three fifths of the 666 donors, treating that subset as a discovery cohort. In the later analysis, no new phenotypic data were used to find candidate immune exposures; instead, reliance was placed on TCR beta sequences and their occurrence across donors. An earlier analysis of around 580 of the donors used high-throughput TCR beta sequencing to judge whether each TCR beta V gene segment behaved as functional or pseudogenic. In addition to the first cohort of around 670 subjects, a separate validation cohort of some 120 different subjects was used. To study patterns of TCR occurrence, a later analysis re-analyzed previously published TCR beta repertoires from 500 to 850 donors and added high-resolution HLA genotyping. A handful of DR-DQ haplotypes were handled as single units for association and clustering because linkage in the cohort was strong. Typing coverage differed by locus: A, B, C, DRB1 and DQB1 were typed in roughly 620-630 donors, DQA1 in 522, DPA1 in nearly 610, and DPB1 in just under 480. High-throughput TCR immunosequencing, statistical association of individual TCRs with disease status, and machine learning were combined to predict cytomegalovirus infection status. Among a few hundred genotyped donors of the cohort, an average of about 240,000 unique TCR beta nucleotide sequences were sequenced per donor, roughly 20% of them non-productive. Roughly 300 gigabases of sequencing data and approximately 80 million unique TCR sequences were included in an early release covering about 600 HLA-typed donors. The aim of the study was to test whether cataloging public T cell receptors could identify signatures of past pathogen exposure. Every repertoire in the discovery cohort had been generated on one and the same sequencing platform.

Trimming takes 7 bases off V and 1 base off J; junction bases not matched to a gene: 4. The CDR3 goes from the cysteine to the phenylalanine over 15 residues. CDR3 DNA only is kept here, 45 bases in frame from base 1. Reading the germline V gene gives CDR1 SGHAT and CDR2 FQNNGV. The library was prepared using the immunoSEQ multiplex PCR assay. For the multiplex PCR, a mixture combining 60 forward primers for TCR Vbeta segments and 13 reverse primers for TCR Jbeta segments was used. A multiplex PCR assay on genomic DNA amplified the CDR3 region of rearranged TCR beta genes. The amplified TCR beta libraries were sequenced on the Illumina HiSeq System as 87-base-pair reads. The source study handled its data this way. A later analysis counted some 74 million unique TCR beta chains across the 550 to 800 repertoires, and approximately 11 million of these chains were shared by at least two donors. A nearest-neighbor algorithm error-corrected the raw reads and collapsed the reads into unique sequences, merging closely related sequences to remove PCR and sequencing errors. Alignment of CDR3 sequences to IMGT reference sequences was used to assign V, D and J gene segments. For a sequence to be retained, at least a six-nucleotide match to both a V gene segment and a J gene segment was required. Rearrangements were called productive when the CDR3 lacked stop codons and stayed in frame with V and J; all others were non-productive. CDR3 was defined according to IMGT convention as the region running from the second conserved V-encoded cysteine to the conserved J-encoded phenylalanine. The earlier analysis of fewer than 700 of the donors excluded sequences that lacked an unambiguous match to a single V gene segment. In an earlier analysis of around 600 of the donors, V segments were called functional above 56.7% productive rearrangements and were called segregating when the between-donor standard deviation exceeded 5%. A statistical classification framework was built for diagnosing cytomegalovirus status from the catalog of TCR beta chain sequences. In a later analysis, TCR nucleotide sequences were compared against IMGT/GENE-DB human TR gene sequences so that V and J genes could be assigned. Using the TCRdist pipeline, a later analysis assigned CDR3 sequences along with most-parsimonious VDJ recombination scenarios. In a later analysis, each TCR beta chain was defined by its CDR3 amino acid sequence together with its V-gene family, and reads lacking a unique V-gene family were excluded. A later analysis removed several hundred highly shared, low-generation-probability nucleotide sequences to deal with suspected cross-contamination and a sequencing artifact. For each public chain, a later analysis derived a clonal expansion index from normalized ranks of inferred template counts within each repertoire. In a later analysis, generation probabilities were computed with a VDJ recombination model fitted to out-of-frame rearrangements, and the resulting probabilities were checked against IGoR. Hypergeometric tests were used in a later analysis to score TCR-TCR, TCR-HLA and TCR-CMV co-occurrence, with a repertoire-size bias correction applied to the TCR pairs. In a later analysis, false discovery rates were estimated by permuting HLA or CMV assignments 20 times. In a later analysis, co-occurring TCRs were grouped using DBSCAN, and TCRdist sequence similarity was added for clustering within HLA-allele-positive subsets. For co-occurrence clustering, repertoires with fewer than 30,000 or more than 120,000 public chains were excluded, along with about five repertoires with anomalous nucleotide sharing. The clones in this table, taken by TCRdb from immuneACCESS, are in-frame only. Not every clone is retained; where verified, under half of the shortfall comes from an unresolved V gene, and the cause of the rest is unknown. V and J calls and clone size are as listed in that table; D and trimming were resolved from the DNA. The sample table shows some 150,000 clones, and about four fifths are seen once. Clones ranked in the top ten supply 6% to 6.5% of the sample.

In total, roughly 710 healthy bone marrow donors made up the cohort. Cohort members were all nominally healthy when sampled, although unrecorded immune exposures were likely present. The donor was CMV seropositive and belonged to the group of some 290 seropositive cohort members. A peripheral blood sample was collected from each donor, and TCR beta sequencing was performed on peripheral blood mononuclear cells. Genomic DNA was extracted from the blood cell samples with the Qiagen DNeasy Blood Extraction Kit. The paper's findings and limits, for the study overall: CMV serostatus was the only immune exposure information available for the cohort. A later analysis found that TCR association rates varied across HLA loci, with DRB1 alleles showing the most associated TCRs and HLA-C alleles the fewest. A few of the identified cytomegalovirus-associated TCR beta chains were confirmed in vitro to be specific for cytomegalovirus antigens. In a later genetic analysis, fewer N-insertions in productive TCRs were reported among donors in an Asian-associated ancestry cluster than the approximately 710-donor mean. A later analysis reported that several top co-occurrence clusters appeared linked to parvovirus B19, influenza, CMV and Epstein-Barr virus. Because counts were too low, roughly 18 rarely observed V segments, including chromosome 9 orphons, were left out of the earlier analysis of 500 to 750 of the donors. Because some donors lacked HLA typing at each locus, the association tests relied only on the typed subset. A further reported finding was that TCR beta sequences accurately predicted the HLA-A and HLA-B alleles for most subjects in the first cohort. The sequencing pipeline was judged likely to have produced a cluster of highly shared sequence variants as a technical artifact. Assigning TCR associations to individual alleles was difficult when HLA alleles, especially DR and DQ, strongly co-occurred. Specific HLA alleles were associated with around 18,000 TCR beta sequences at a false discovery rate of 0.05 in a later analysis. Linkage disequilibrium might explain the correlated functional status among segregating V segments, but an unknown experimental factor could not be ruled out. The cohort was sequenced for TCR beta chains only, and without alpha or paired-chain data the features that could be detected were limited. While some public TCRs were present in many individuals, most TCR sequences turned up only very rarely across donors. The authors suggested that the approach could potentially be generalized to other disease states and immunological phenotypes. A later analysis found that HLA-associated TCR beta chains were more clonally expanded and had lower generation probabilities than equally common non-associated chains. Most CMV-associated TCR beta chains appeared to be HLA-restricted in a later analysis, and the HLA associations seemed to be driven largely by CMV exposure. In the study, 150 to 200 TCR beta chains were listed as associated with cytomegalovirus. Cytomegalovirus status was reported to be diagnosed by the classifier with high specificity and sensitivity in both the original and validation cohorts. The presence/absence analyses assumed that sequencing depth was roughly uniform across donors, and that assumption may not be true. Broadly in line with IMGT annotations, most TCR beta V segments showed up in productive rearrangements about 90% or about 30% of the time in an earlier analysis of a few hundred of the donors. Some IMGT-functional V segments, including TRBV6-2 and TRBV6-3, could not be told apart with the 87-base-pair reads, so those segments were excluded. V-gene and J-gene trimming of TCR beta chains was associated with a missense DCLRE1C variant in a later genetic analysis, and the association was replicated in an independent cohort.

This receptor was taken from a middle-aged man in good health and CMV-seropositive. Sequencing input: PBMCs. This sequence uses TRBV11-2 and TRBJ2-1; a stretch of 10 junction bases matches TRBD1. The CDR3 reads as follows: CASTEDRGSYNEQFF. The sequenced DNA: TGTGCCAGCACCGAGGACAGGGGGTCCTACAATGAGCAGTTCTTC.